The rows below give T cell receptor beta chains drawn from one sample of a study of cytomegalovirus exposure and HLA in healthy donors. Assay used: immunoSEQ multiplex PCR; TCRdb lists only in-frame clones, some missing. This sample has 75,000 to 100,000 clones, with around 85% found just once. The source material was PBMCs. The receptors were gathered from a man between 40 and 49 years old in good health and CMV-seropositive. Each CDR3 is given with its conserved first and last residue. The D gene is left open where the match is weak. Some rows mark clone size as missing; the rest say once, few, many or name a class of expanded clone.

clone_size | j_call | v_call | d_call | cdr3_nt | cdr3_aa
. | TRBJ1-2 | TRBV4-1 | TRBD1 | TGCGCCAGCAGCCAAGAAAGGGGACAGGGATTGCCTGGCTACACCTTC | CASSQERGQGLPGYTF
. | TRBJ2-3 | TRBV5-4 | TRBD2 | TGTGCCAGCAGCTATCGACTAGCGGGGTCCTCCACAGATACGCAGTATTTT | CASSYRLAGSSTDTQYF
. | TRBJ1-4 | TRBV7-2 | . | TGTGCCAGCAGCTTAACTTCTGCAACTAATGAAAAACTGTTTTTT | CASSLTSATNEKLFF
. | TRBJ2-4 | TRBV27 | TRBD1 | TGTGCCAGCAGTCCGCCCCACAGGGGGCCTAAAAACATTCAGTACTTC | CASSPPHRGPKNIQYF
. | TRBJ2-3 | TRBV10-1 | . | TGCGCCAGCAGTGAGTTAACAGGACCTAGCACAGATACGCAGTATTTT | CASSELTGPSTDTQYF
. | TRBJ2-7 | TRBV27 | . | TGTGCCAGCAGTTTATACAGCACACAGGGCTCGGAGGAGTACGAGCAGTACTTC | CASSLYSTQGSEEYEQYF
. | TRBJ2-7 | TRBV29-1 | TRBD1 | TGCAGCTTTTGCCGGGACAGGGGTTCCGGGGAGCAGTACTTC | CSFCRDRGSGEQYF
. | TRBJ2-3 | TRBV6-5 | TRBD2 | TGTGCCAGTGGACTAGCGGGAGTAGATACGCAGTATTTT | CASGLAGVDTQYF
. | TRBJ2-2 | TRBV5-4 | . | TGTGCCAGCAGTCCGGGAGGACAGGGAAAAGGCGGGGAGCTGTTTTTT | CASSPGGQGKGGELFF
once | TRBJ1-1 | TRBV5-6 | . | TGTGCCAGCAGCTTTCCGAGTACTATTAGGGGCACTGAAGCTTTCTTT | CASSFPSTIRGTEAFF
few | TRBJ1-2 | TRBV4-2 | . | TGTGCCAGCAGCCAAGAGTTAACAGGTTACTATGGCTACACCTTC | CASSQELTGYYGYTF
. | TRBJ2-5 | TRBV28 | . | TGTGCCAGCAGACCCATAGCGGACGTACAAGAGACCCAGTACTTC | CASRPIADVQETQYF
. | TRBJ1-1 | TRBV29-1 | . | TGCAGCGTCGCGGGACGCATGTTGAACACTGAAGCTTTCTTT | CSVAGRMLNTEAFF
. | TRBJ2-2 | TRBV5-1 | . | TGCGCCAGCAGCTTGGGGCAGTCCGCCGGGGAGCTGTTTTTT | CASSLGQSAGELFF
. | TRBJ2-7 | TRBV19 | . | TGTGCCAGTAGTGATCGGATCGCCACTGGGAGATACGAGCAGTACTTC | CASSDRIATGRYEQYF
. | TRBJ2-3 | TRBV9 | . | TGTGCCAGCAGCGTTTCGGGGACAGATACGCAGTATTTT | CASSVSGTDTQYF
. | TRBJ1-2 | TRBV6-1 | . | TGTGCCAGCAGTGAAGCGCTCCGGGGGGCCTTCTATGGCTACACCTTC | CASSEALRGAFYGYTF
. | TRBJ1-2 | TRBV5-4 | . | TGTGCCAGCAGCCCACCGGGACACCCCCTCTATGGCTACACCTTC | CASSPPGHPLYGYTF
. | TRBJ1-2 | TRBV10-3 | . | TGTGCCATCAGGGGTCCCCTGGTGGGGGGAGCTAACTATGGCTACACCTTC | CAIRGPLVGGANYGYTF
few | TRBJ2-3 | TRBV5-1 | . | TGCGCCAGCACCCTTACAGGGAGCACAGATACGCAGTATTTT | CASTLTGSTDTQYF
. | TRBJ1-1 | TRBV7-6 | . | TGTGCCAGCAGCGGCCTGAGGGCGACGAACACTGAAGCTTTCTTT | CASSGLRATNTEAFF
. | TRBJ2-5 | TRBV5-1 | TRBD2 | TGCGCCAGCAGCTTGGCCCCTGCTAGCGGGATTGGGACCCAGTACTTC | CASSLAPASGIGTQYF
once | TRBJ1-2 | TRBV5-1 | TRBD1 | TGCGCCAGCAGCTTGGGGGACAGGTCCTACTATGGCTACACCTTC | CASSLGDRSYYGYTF
. | TRBJ1-2 | TRBV13 | TRBD1 | TGTGCCAGCAGCCCAGACAGGGGGAACTATGGCTACACCTTC | CASSPDRGNYGYTF
once | TRBJ1-1 | TRBV11-3 | . | TGTGCCAGCAGCTTAGGCGCCAAGTATGAAGCTTTCTTT | CASSLGAKYEAFF
. | TRBJ2-7 | TRBV29-1 | . | TGCAGCGTTGAACAGGGGTCCTACGAGCAGTACTTC | CSVEQGSYEQYF
. | TRBJ2-1 | TRBV30 | TRBD1 | TGTGCCTGGAGTAGGGACAGGAACAATGAGCAGTTCTTC | CAWSRDRNNEQFF
. | TRBJ1-4 | TRBV6-5 | TRBD1 | TGTGCCAGCAGTCAACAGGGGGCGGGTTATGAAAAACTGTTTTTT | CASSQQGAGYEKLFF
. | TRBJ2-3 | TRBV5-1 | . | TGCGCCAGCAGCTTGGAGGTCGGGCCTGAGGGGCAGTATTTT | CASSLEVGPEGQYF
. | TRBJ2-1 | TRBV5-4 | . | TGTGCCAGCAGGCTTATAGCGAACTCCTACAATGAGCAGTTCTTC | CASRLIANSYNEQFF